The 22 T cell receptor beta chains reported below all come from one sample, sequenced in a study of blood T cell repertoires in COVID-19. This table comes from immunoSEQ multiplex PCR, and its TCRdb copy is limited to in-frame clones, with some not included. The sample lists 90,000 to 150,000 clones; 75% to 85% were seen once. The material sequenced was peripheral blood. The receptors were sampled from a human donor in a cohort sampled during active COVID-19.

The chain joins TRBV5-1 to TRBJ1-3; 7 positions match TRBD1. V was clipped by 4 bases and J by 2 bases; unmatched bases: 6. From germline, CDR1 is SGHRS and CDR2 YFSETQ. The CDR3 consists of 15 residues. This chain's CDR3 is CASSATGVAGNTIYF. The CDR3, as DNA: TGCGCCAGCAGCGCAACAGGGGTAGCTGGAAACACCATATATTTT.

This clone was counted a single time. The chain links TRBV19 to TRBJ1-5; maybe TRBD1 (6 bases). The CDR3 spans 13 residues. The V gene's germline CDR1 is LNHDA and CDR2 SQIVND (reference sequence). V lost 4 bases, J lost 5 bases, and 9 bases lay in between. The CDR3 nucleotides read TGTGCCAGTAGTAAGGACAGAGATCAGCCCCAGCATTTT. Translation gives CASSKDRDQPQHF.

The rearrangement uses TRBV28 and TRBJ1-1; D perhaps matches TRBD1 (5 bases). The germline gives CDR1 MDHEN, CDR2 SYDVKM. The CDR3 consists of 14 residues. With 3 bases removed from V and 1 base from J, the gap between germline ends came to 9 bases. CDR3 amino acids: CASSFLGGNTEAFF. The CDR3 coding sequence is TGTGCCAGCAGTTTTCTGGGGGGGAACACTGAAGCTTTCTTT.

The CDR3 protein is CASSQRGGINEQFF. The CDR3 bases are TGTGCCAGCAGTCAGCGGGGGGGCATCAATGAGCAGTTCTTC. This rearrangement joins TRBV2 to TRBJ2-1; 10 nucleotides align to TRBD2. V gave up 5 bases and J gave up 6 bases; unmatched junction bases: 4. CDR1 is SNHLY, CDR2 FYNNEI, per germline. This CDR3 contains 14 residues. Using reference TRBV2 and TRBJ2-1 for the parts outside the CDR3, the full variable domain is EPEVTQTPSHQVTQMGQEVILRCVPISNHLYFYWYRQILGQKVEFLVSFYNNEISEKSEIFDDQFSVERPDGSNFTLKIRSTKLEDSAMYFCASSQRGGINEQFFGPGTRLTVL.

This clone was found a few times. The CDR3 region has the DNA TGCAGAAATGGGGAACAGGGGTTCCACGAGCAGTACTTC. Protein sequence: CRNGEQGFHEQYF. The V call is TRBV29-1, the J call TRBJ2-7, with 7 bases aligning to TRBD1. Germline V gene lookup returns CDR1 SQVTM and CDR2 ANQGSEA. There are 13 residues in the CDR3.

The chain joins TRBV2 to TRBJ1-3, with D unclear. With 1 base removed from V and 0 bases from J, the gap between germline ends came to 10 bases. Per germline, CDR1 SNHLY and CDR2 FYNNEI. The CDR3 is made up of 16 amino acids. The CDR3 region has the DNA TGTGCCAGCAGTGAAGAAGCTCTTAGCTCTGGAAACACCATATATTTT. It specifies CASSEEALSSGNTIYF.

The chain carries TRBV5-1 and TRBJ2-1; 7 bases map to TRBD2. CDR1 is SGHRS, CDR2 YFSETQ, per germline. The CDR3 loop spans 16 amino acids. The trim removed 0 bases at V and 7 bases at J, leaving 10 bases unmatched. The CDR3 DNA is TGCGCCAGCAGCTTGGTTGGTAGCGGGTCCCGGAATGAGCAGTTCTTC. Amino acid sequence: CASSLVGSGSRNEQFF.

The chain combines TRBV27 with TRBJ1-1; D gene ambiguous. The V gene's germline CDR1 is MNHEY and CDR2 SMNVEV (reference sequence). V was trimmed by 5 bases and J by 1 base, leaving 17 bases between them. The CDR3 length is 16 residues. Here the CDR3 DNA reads TGTGCCAGCAGTCCACAGCCGAGAATACAGAACACTGAAGCTTTCTTT. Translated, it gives CASSPQPRIQNTEAFF.

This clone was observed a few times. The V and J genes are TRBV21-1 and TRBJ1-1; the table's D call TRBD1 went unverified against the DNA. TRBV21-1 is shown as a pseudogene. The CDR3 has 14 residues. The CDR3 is CASSKAKRGTEAFF. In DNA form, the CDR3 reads TGTGCCAGCAGCAAGGCGAAAAGGGGCACTGAAGCTTTCTTT.

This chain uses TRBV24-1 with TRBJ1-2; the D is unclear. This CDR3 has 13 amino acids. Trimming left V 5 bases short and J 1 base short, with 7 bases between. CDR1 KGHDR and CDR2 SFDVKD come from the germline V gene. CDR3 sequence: CATSVGDNYGYTF. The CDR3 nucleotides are TGTGCCACCAGTGTCGGTGATAACTATGGCTACACCTTC.

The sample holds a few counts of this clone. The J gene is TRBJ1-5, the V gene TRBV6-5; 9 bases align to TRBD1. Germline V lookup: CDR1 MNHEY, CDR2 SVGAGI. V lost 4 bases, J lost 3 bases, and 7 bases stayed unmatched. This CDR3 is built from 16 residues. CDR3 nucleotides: TGTGCCAGCAGTTTTGGGACAGGGTCAAACAATCAGCCCCAGCATTTT. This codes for CASSFGTGSNNQPQHF.

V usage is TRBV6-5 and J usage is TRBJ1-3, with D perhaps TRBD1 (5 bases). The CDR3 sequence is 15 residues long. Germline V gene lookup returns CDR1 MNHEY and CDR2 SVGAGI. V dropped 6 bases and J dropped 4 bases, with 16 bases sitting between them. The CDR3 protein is CASSPPDRLGNTIYF. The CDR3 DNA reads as TGTGCCAGCAGCCCCCCCGACAGATTAGGAAACACCATATATTTT.

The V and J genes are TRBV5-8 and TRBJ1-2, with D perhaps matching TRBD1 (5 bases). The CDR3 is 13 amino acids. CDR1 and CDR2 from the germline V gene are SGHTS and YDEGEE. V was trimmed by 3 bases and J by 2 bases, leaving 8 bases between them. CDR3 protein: CASSWGENYGYTF. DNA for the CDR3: TGTGCCAGCAGCTGGGGGGAAAACTATGGCTACACCTTC.

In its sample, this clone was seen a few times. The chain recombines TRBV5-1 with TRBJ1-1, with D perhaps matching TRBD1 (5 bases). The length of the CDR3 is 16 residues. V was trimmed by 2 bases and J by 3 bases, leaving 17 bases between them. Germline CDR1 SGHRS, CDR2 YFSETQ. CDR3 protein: CASSFSIAGLDTEAFF. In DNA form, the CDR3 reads TGCGCCAGCAGCTTTTCTATCGCAGGGCTGGACACTGAAGCTTTCTTT.

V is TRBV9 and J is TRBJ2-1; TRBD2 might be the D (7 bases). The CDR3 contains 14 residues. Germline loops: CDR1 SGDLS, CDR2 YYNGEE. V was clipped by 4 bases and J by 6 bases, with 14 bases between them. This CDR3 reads CASSLEGGSNEQFF. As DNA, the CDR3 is TGTGCCAGCAGCCTTGAGGGGGGGAGCAATGAGCAGTTCTTC. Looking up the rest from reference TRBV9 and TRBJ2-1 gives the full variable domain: DSGVTQTPKHLITATGQRVTLRCSPRSGDLSVYWYQQSLDQGLQFLIQYYNGEERAKGNILERFSAQQFPDLHSELNLSSLELGDSALYFCASSLEGGSNEQFFGPGTRLTVL.

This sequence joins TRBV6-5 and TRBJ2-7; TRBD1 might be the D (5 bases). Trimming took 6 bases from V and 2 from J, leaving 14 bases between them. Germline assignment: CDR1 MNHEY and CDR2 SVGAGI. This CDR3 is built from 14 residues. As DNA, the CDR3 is TGTGCCAGCAGCCTAGGTCAGGGTACCTACGAGCAGTACTTC. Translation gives CASSLGQGTYEQYF.

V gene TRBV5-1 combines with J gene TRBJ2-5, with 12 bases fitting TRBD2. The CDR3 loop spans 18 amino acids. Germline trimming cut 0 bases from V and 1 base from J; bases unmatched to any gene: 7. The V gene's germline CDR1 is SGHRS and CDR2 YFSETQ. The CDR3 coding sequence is TGCGCCAGCAGCTTGGGGGGCCAACTAGCGGGGGGCCAAGAGACCCAGTACTTC. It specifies CASSLGGQLAGGQETQYF.

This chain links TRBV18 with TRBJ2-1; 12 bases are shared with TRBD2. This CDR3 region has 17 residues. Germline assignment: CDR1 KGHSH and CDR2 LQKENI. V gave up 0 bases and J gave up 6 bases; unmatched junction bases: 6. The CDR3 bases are TGTGCCAGCTCACCACCGGGTCTAGCGGGGGGGATCAATGAGCAGTTCTTC. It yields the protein CASSPPGLAGGINEQFF.

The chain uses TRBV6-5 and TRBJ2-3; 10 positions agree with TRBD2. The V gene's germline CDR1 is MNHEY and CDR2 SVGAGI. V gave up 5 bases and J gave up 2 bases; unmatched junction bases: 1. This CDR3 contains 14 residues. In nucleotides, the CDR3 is TGTGCCAGCAGTCTAGCGGGGGTCACAGATACGCAGTATTTT. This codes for CASSLAGVTDTQYF.

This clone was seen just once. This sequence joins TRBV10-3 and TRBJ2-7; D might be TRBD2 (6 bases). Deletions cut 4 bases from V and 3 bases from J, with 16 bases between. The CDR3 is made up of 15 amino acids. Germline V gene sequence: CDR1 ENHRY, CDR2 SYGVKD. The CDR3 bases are TGTGCCATCAGTGGCCGTCTTAGGGAGGACTACGAGCAGTACTTC. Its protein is CAISGRLREDYEQYF.

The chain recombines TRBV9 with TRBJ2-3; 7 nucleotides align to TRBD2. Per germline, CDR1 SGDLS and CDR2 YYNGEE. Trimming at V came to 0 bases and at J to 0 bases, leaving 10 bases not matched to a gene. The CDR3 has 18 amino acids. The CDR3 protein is CASSVASGGPFSTDTQYF. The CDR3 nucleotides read TGTGCCAGCAGCGTAGCTAGCGGAGGACCGTTTAGCACAGATACGCAGTATTTT.

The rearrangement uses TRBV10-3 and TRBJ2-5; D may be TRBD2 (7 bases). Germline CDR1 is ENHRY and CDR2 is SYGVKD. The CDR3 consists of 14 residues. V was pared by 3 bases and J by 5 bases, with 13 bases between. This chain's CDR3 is CAISDRGAGETQYF. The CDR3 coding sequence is TGTGCCATCAGTGATCGGGGGGCGGGGGAGACCCAGTACTTC.